These 3 T cell receptor beta chains share one sample of origin, sequenced in a study of blood T cell repertoires in COVID-19. Produced via immunoSEQ multiplex PCR; TCRdb's table is partial and in-frame only. The data contain 200,000 to 250,000 clones, 75% to 90% of them singletons. The material sequenced was PBMCs or T cells enriched from blood (not recorded which). These TCRs come from a woman aged 18-35 years in a cohort exposed to, infected with or recovered from COVID-19 (not recorded which).

The chain couples TRBV28 to TRBJ2-3, with 13 bases fitting TRBD2. With 6 bases clipped from V and 5 bases from J, the junction kept 11 bases outside the gene matches. Germline CDR1 and CDR2: MDHEN and SYDVKM. The CDR3 totals 17 residues. The CDR3: CASRSLTSGGAVDTQYF. The CDR3 nucleotides are TGTGCCAGCAGAAGTCTCACTAGCGGGGGGGCCGTAGATACGCAGTATTTT.

The genes are TRBV30 and TRBJ1-2; 7 bases match TRBD1. Germline V lookup: CDR1 GTSNPN, CDR2 SVGIG (reference sequence). Trimming removed 1 base from V and 7 bases from J; junction bases left unmatched: 0. The CDR3 is 11 amino acids. The CDR3 sequence is CAWSAGGGYTF. The CDR3, as DNA: TGTGCCTGGAGTGCAGGGGGTGGCTACACCTTC.

This chain joins TRBV28 and TRBJ1-6; TRBD1 is a possible D gene (5 bases). The CDR3 is 15 amino acids. V shed 1 base and J shed 8 bases, with 12 bases lying between them. CDR1 is MDHEN, CDR2 SYDVKM, per germline. Here the CDR3 reads CASSLSRAGDSPLHF. The CDR3 DNA reads as TGTGCCAGCAGTTTATCCAGGGCCGGCGATTCACCCCTCCACTTT.